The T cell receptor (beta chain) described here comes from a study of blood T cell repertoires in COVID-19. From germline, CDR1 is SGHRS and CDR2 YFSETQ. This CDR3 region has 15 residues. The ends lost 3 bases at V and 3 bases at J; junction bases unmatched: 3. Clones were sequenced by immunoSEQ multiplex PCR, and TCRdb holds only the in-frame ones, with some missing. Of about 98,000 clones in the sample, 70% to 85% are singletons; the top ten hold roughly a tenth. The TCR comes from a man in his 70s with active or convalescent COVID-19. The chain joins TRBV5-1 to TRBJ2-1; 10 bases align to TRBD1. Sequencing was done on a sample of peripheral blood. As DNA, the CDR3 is TGCGCCAGCAGCTCCGGGACAGGGGACTACAATGAGCAGTTCTTC. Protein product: CASSSGTGDYNEQFF.